The text below deals with one T cell receptor beta chain. The CDR3 is made up of 15 amino acids. CDR1 is PRHDT, CDR2 FYEKMQ, per germline (reference sequence). Trimming removed 5 bases from V and 5 bases from J, with 18 bases in between. Using immunoSEQ multiplex PCR, the repertoire was profiled, and TCRdb retains in-frame clones only, with some absent. The sample yields about 120,000 clones, roughly 84% seen once. The sample originates from a study of blood T cell repertoires in COVID-19. Whole-study context: The cDNA or gDNA used as material had been derived from T cells, B-cell-depleted T cells, or PBMCs.

V and J are TRBV13 and TRBJ1-1; tentative D call: TRBD1 (6 bases). The TCR was taken from a woman in her 30s who had recovered from COVID-19. Specimen: PBMCs or T cells enriched from blood (not recorded which). The CDR3 loop is CASSRIGGARTEAFF. CDR3 DNA sequence: TGTGCCAGCAGCCGGATTGGGGGGGCAAGAACTGAAGCTTTCTTT. Variable domain in full (rest from reference TRBV13 and TRBJ1-1): AAGVIQSPRHLIKEKRETATLKCYPIPRHDTVYWYQQGPGQDPQFLISFYEKMQSDKGSIPDRFSAQQFSDYHSELNMSSLELGDSALYFCASSRIGGARTEAFFGQGTRLTVV.